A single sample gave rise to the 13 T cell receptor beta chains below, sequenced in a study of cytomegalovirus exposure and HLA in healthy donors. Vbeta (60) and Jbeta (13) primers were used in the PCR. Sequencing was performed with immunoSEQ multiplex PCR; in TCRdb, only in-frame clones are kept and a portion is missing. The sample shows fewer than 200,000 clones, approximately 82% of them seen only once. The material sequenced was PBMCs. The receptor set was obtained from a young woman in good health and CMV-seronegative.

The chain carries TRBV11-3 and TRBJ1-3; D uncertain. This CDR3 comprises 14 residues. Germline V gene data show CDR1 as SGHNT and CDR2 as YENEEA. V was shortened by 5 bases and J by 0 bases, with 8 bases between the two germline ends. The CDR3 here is CASSLGDSGNTIYF. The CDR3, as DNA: TGTGCCAGCAGCCTCGGGGACTCTGGAAACACCATATATTTT.

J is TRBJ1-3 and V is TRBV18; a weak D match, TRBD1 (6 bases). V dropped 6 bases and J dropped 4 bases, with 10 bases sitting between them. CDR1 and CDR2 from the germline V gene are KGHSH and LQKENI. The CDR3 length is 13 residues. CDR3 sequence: CASSSGTGNTIYF. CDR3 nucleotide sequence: TGTGCCAGCTCTTCCGGGACAGGAAACACCATATATTTT.

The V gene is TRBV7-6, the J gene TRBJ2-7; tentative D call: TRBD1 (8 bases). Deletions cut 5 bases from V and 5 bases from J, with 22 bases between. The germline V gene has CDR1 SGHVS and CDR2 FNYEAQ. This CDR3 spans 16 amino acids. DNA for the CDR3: TGTGCCAGCAGCACTGAAAGGAGCGGGACAGGCCACGAGCAGTACTTC. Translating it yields CASSTERSGTGHEQYF.

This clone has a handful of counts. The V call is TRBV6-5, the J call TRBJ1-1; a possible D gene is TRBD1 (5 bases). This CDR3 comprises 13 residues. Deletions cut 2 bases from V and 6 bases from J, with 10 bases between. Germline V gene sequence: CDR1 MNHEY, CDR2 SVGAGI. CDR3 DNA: TGTGCCAGCAGTTACGAAGGGGCCTCTGAAGCTTTCTTT. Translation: CASSYEGASEAFF.

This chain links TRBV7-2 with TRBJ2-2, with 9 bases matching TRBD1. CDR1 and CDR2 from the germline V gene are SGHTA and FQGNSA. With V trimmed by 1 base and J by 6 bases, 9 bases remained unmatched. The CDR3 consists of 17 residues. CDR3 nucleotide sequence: TGTGCCAGCAGCTTAGTTCCCGGGACAGGGTCCGCCGGGGAGCTGTTTTTT. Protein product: CASSLVPGTGSAGELFF. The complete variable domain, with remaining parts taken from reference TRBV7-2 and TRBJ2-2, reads GAGVSQSPSNKVTEKGKDVELRCDPISGHTALYWYRQSLGQGLEFLIYFQGNSAPDKSGLPSDRFSAERTGGSVSTLTIQRTQQEDSAVYLCASSLVPGTGSAGELFFGEGSRLTVL.

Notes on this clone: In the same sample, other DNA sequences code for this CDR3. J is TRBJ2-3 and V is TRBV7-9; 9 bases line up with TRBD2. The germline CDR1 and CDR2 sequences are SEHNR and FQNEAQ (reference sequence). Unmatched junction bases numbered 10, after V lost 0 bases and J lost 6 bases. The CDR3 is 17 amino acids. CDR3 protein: CASSLAGGRALSDTQYF. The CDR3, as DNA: TGTGCCAGCAGCTTAGCGGGCGGGAGGGCCCTTTCGGATACGCAGTATTTT.

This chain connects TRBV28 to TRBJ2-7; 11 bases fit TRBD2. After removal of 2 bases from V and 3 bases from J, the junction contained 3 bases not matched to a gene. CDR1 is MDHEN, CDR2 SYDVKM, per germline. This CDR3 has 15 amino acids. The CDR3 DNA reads TGTGCCAGCAGTTTAGCTACTAGCGGGAGCTACGAGCAGTACTTC. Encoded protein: CASSLATSGSYEQYF.

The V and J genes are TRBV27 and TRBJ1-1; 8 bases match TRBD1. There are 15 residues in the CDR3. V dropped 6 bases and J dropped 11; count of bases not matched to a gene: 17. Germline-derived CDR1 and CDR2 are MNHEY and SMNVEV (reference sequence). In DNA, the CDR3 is TGTGCCAGCAGACCGACCGGACAGGGCCTCGCGGGGGCTTTCTTT. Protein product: CASRPTGQGLAGAFF.

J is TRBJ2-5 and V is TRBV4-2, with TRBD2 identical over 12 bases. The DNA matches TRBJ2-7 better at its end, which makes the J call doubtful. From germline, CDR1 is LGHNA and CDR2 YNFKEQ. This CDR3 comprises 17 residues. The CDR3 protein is CASSQEGLAGISYEQYF. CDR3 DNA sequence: TGTGCCAGCAGCCAAGAGGGACTAGCGGGCATCTCCTACGAGCAGTACTTC.

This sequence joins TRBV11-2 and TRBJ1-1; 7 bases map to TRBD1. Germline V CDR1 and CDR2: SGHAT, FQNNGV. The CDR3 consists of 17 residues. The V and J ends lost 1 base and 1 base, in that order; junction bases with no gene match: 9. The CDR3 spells CASSLARAGGGNTEAFF. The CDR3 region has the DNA TGTGCCAGCAGCTTAGCGAGGGCAGGGGGAGGGAACACTGAAGCTTTCTTT.

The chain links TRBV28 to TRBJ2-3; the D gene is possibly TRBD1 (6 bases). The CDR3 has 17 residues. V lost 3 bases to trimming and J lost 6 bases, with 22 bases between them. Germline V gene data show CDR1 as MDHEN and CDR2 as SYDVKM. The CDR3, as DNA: TGTGCCAGCAGTTTGGGGCCCTACAGGGAGCGAACGGATACGCAGTATTTT. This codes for CASSLGPYRERTDTQYF.

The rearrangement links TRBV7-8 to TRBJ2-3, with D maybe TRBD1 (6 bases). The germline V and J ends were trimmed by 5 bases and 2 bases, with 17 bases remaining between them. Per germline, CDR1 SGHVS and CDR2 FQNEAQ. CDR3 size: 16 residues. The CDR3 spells CASSPRPGQPTDTQYF. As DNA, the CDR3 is TGTGCCAGCAGCCCAAGGCCTGGACAGCCCACAGATACGCAGTATTTT.

The CDR3: CASSLGTSSYNEQFF. DNA of the CDR3: TGCGCCAGCAGCCTTGGGACAAGCTCCTACAATGAGCAGTTCTTC. This sequence joins TRBV4-3 and TRBJ2-1; a weak D match, TRBD1 (6 bases). The CDR3 has 15 amino acids. Trimming removed 4 bases from V and 0 bases from J, with 10 bases in between. Per the germline V gene, CDR1 is LGHNA and CDR2 is YSLEER.